This T cell receptor beta chain comes out of a study of vaccination and CD4 T cells after COVID-19. Germline lookup yields CDR1 SGHDN and CDR2 FVKESK. The CDR3 sequence is 14 residues long. Trimming left V 6 bases short and J 5 bases short, with 11 bases between. Treatment denoted: roughly nine-day PBMC culture with coronavirus spike peptide pools or control peptides (ViraFEST assay). Cultured CD4+ T-cell DNA underwent Oncomine TCR Beta short-read sequencing. Someone extracted genomic DNA from cultured CD4+ T cells. TCRdb called the PCR reads again in MiXCR, with one record for every CDR3 protein. In the table there are some 14,000 distinct CDR3 sequences, less than 45% of which are singletons. This clonotype was found a few times. Antigen: not known.

The chain couples TRBV14 to TRBJ1-6; no reliable D call. This sample comprised CD4+ T cells from blood, cultured in vitro, obtained after SARS-CoV-2 vaccination. The sequence was obtained from a human donor who had recovered from COVID-19. Here the CDR3 reads CASRYSRNNSPLHF. The CDR3 region has the DNA TGTGCCAGCAGGTATAGCAGGAATAATTCACCCCTCCACTTT.